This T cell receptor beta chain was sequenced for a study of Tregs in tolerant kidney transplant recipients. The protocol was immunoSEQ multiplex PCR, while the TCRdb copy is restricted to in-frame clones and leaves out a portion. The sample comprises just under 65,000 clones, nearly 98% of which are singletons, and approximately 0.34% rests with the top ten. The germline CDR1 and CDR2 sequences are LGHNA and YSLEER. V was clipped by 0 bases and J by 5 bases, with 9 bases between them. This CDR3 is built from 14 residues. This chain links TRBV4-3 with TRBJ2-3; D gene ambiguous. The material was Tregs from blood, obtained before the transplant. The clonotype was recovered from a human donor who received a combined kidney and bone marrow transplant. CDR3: CASSQELSLDTQYF. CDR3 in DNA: TGCGCCAGCAGCCAAGAACTCTCTCTAGATACGCAGTATTTT.